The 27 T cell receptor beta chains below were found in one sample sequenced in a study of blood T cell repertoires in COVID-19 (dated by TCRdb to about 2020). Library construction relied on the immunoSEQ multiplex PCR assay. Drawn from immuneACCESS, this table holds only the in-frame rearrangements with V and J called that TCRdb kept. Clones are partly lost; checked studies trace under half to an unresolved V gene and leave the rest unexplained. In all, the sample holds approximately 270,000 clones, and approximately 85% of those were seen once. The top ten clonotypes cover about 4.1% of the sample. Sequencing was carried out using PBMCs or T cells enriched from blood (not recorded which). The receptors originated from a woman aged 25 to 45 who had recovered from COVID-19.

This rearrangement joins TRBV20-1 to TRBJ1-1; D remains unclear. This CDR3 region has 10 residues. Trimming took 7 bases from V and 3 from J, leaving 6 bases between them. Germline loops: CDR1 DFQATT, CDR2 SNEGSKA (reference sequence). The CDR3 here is CSGSDTEAFF. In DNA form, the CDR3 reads TGCAGTGGGTCAGACACTGAAGCTTTCTTT.

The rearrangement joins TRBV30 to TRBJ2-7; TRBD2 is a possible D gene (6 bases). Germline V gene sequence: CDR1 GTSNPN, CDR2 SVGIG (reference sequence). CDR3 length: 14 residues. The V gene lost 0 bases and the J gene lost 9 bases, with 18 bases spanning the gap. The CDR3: CAWSVPQGNGGQYF. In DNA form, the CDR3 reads TGTGCCTGGAGTGTACCTCAAGGAAACGGGGGGCAGTACTTC.

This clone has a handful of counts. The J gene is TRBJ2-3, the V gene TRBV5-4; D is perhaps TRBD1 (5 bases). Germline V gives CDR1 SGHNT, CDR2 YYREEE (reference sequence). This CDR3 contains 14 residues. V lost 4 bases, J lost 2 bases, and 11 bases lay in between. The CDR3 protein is CASSPWTYTDTQYF. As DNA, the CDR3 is TGTGCCAGCAGCCCCTGGACATACACAGATACGCAGTATTTT.

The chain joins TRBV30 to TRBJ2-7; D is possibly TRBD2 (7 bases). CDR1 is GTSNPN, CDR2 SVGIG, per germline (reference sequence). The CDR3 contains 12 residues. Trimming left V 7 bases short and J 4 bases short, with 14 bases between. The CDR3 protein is CAFGRGVYEQYF. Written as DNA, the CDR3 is TGTGCCTTTGGGAGGGGGGTTTACGAGCAGTACTTC.

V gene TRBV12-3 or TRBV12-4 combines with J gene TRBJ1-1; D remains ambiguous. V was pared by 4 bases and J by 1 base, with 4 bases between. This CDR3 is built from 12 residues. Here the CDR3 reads CASSWANTEAFF. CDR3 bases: TGTGCCAGCAGTTGGGCGAACACTGAAGCTTTCTTT.

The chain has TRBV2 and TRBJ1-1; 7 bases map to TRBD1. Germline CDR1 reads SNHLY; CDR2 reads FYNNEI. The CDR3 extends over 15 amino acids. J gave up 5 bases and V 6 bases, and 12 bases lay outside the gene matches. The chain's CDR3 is CASRNSFRGETEAFF. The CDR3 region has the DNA TGTGCCAGCAGAAACTCTTTCAGGGGGGAGACTGAAGCTTTCTTT.

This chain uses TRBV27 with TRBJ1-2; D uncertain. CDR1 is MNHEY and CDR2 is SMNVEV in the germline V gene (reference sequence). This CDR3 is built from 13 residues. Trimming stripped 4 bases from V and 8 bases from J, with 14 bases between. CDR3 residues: CASSSTAGWGYTF. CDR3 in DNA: TGTGCCAGCAGTTCCACGGCAGGCTGGGGCTACACCTTC.

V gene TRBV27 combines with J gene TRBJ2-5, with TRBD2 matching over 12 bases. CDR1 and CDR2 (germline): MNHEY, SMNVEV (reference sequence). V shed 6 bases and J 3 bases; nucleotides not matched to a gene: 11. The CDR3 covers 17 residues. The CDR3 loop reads CASRLLAGGRRKETQYF. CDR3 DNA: TGTGCCAGCAGGCTCCTAGCGGGGGGGCGGAGGAAAGAGACCCAGTACTTC.

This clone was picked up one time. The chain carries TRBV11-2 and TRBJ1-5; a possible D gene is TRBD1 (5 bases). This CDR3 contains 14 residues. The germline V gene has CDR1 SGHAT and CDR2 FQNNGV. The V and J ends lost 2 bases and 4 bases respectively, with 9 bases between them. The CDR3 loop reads CASSLTGDNQPQHF. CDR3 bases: TGTGCCAGCAGCTTAACAGGAGATAATCAGCCCCAGCATTTT.

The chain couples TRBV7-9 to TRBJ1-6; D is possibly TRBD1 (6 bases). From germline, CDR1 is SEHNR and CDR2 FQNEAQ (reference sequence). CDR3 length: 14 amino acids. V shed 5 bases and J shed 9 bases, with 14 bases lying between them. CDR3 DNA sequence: TGTGCCAGCAGCCCAGGGGCGGAGGTTTCACCCCTCCACTTT. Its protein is CASSPGAEVSPLHF.

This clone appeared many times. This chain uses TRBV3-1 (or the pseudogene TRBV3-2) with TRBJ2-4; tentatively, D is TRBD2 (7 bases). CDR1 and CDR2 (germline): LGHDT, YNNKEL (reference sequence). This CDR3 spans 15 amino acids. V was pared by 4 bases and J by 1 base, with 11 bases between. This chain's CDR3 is CASSREGVAKNIQYF. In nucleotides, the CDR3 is TGTGCCAGCAGCCGGGAGGGGGTGGCCAAAAACATTCAGTACTTC.

The CDR3 coding sequence is TGTGCCAGCTCACCAGTGAGGGCCTCTGGAAACACCATATATTTT. Residues: CASSPVRASGNTIYF. The genes are TRBV18 and TRBJ1-3; no clear D. The germline V and J ends were trimmed by 2 bases and 0 bases, with 8 bases remaining between them. Germline CDR1 is KGHSH and CDR2 is LQKENI. The CDR3 spans 15 residues.

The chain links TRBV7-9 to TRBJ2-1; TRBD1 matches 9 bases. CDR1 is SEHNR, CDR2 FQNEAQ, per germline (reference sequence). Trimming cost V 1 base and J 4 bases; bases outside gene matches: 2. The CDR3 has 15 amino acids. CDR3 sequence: CASSLDRGLYNEQFF. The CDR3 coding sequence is TGTGCCAGCAGCTTAGACAGGGGGCTTTACAATGAGCAGTTCTTC.

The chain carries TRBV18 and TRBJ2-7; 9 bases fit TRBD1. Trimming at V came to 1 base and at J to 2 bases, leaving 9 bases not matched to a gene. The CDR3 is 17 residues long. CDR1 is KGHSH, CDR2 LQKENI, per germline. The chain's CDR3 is CASSPRSTRQGAYEQYF. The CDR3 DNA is TGTGCCAGCTCACCACGTTCAACCAGACAGGGGGCCTACGAGCAGTACTTC.

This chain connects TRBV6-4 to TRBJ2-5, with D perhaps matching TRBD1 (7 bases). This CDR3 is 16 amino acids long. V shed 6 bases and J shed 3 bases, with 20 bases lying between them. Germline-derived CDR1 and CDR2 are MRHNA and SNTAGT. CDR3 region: CASSPLRRGREETQYF. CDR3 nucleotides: TGTGCCAGCAGCCCCCTCCGGAGGGGGCGAGAAGAGACCCAGTACTTC.

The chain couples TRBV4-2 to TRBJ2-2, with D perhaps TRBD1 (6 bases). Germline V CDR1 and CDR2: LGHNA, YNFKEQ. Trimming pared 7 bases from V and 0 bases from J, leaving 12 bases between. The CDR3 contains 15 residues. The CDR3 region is CASTVGAANTGELFF. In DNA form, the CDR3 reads TGTGCCAGCACAGTGGGGGCCGCGAACACCGGGGAGCTGTTTTTT.

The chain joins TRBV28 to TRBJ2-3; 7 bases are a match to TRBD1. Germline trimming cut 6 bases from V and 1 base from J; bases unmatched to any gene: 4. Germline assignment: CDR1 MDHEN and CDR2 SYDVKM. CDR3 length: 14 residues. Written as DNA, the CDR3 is TGTGCCAGCAGAAGTACAGGGGGCACAGATACGCAGTATTTT. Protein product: CASRSTGGTDTQYF.

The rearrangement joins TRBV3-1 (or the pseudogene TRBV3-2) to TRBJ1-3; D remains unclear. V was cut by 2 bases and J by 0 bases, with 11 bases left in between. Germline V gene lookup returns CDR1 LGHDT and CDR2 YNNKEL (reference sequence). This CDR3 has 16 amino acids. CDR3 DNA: TGTGCCAGCAGCCAAAATCTCCCGAGCTCTGGAAACACCATATATTTT. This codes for CASSQNLPSSGNTIYF.

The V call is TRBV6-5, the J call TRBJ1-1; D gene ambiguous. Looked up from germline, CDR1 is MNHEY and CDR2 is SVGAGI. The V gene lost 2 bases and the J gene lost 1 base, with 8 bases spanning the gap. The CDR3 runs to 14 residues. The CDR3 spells CASSYAGKNTEAFF. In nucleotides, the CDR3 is TGTGCCAGCAGTTACGCCGGGAAGAACACTGAAGCTTTCTTT.

The CDR3 nucleotides are TGTGCCAGCAGTCCTTCAGGGGGCGCCCCCACTGAAGCTTTCTTT. Protein sequence: CASSPSGGAPTEAFF. The chain carries TRBV28 and TRBJ1-1, with TRBD1 matching over 8 bases. Trimming cost V 5 bases and J 4 bases; bases outside gene matches: 9. CDR3 length equals 15 residues. The germline gives CDR1 MDHEN, CDR2 SYDVKM.

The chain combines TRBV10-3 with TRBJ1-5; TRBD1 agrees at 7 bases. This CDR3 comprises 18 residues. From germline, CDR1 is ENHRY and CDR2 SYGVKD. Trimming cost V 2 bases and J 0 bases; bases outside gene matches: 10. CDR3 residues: CAISEIWEGGYSNQPQHF. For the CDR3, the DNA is TGTGCCATCAGTGAGATTTGGGAAGGGGGCTATAGCAATCAGCCCCAGCATTTT.

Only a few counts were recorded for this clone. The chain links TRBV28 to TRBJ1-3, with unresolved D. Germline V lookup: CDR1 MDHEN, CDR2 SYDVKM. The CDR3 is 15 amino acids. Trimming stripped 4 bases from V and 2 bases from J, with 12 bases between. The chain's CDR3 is CASSSPDTTGNTIYF. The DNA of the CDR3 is TGTGCCAGCAGTTCCCCAGACACGACTGGAAACACCATATATTTT. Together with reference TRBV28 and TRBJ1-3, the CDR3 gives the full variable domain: DVKVTQSSRYLVKRTGEKVFLECVQDMDHENMFWYRQDPGLGLRLIYFSYDVKMKEKGDIPEGYSVSREKKERFSLILESASTNQTSMYLCASSSPDTTGNTIYFGEGSWLTVV.

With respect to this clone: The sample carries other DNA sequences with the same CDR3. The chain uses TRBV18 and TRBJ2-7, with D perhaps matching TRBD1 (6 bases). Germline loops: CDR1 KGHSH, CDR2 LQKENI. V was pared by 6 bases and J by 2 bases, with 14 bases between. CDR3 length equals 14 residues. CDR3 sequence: CASSPSGQTYEQYF. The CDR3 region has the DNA TGTGCCAGCTCGCCAAGCGGACAGACCTACGAGCAGTACTTC.

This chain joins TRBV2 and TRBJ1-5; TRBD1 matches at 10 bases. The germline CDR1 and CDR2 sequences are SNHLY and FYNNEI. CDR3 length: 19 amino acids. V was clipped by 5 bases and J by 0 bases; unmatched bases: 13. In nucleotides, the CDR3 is TGTGCCAGCAGTACTACAGTGGACAGGGGGGAGTATAGCAATCAGCCCCAGCATTTT. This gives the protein CASSTTVDRGEYSNQPQHF.

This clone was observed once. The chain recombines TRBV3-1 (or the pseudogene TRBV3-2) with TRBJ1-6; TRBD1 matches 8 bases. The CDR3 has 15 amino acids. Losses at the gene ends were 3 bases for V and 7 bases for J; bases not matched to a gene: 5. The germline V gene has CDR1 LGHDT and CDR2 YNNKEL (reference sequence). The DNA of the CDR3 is TGTGCCAGCAGCCAGCAGGGACAGGCGAATTCACCCCTCCACTTT. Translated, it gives CASSQQGQANSPLHF.

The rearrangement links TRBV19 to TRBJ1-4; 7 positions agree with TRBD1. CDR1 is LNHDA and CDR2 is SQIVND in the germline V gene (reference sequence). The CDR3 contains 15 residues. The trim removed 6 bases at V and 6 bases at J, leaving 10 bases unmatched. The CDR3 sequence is CASSGWRGRDEKLFF. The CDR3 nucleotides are TGTGCCAGTAGCGGTTGGAGGGGGCGTGATGAAAAACTGTTTTTT.

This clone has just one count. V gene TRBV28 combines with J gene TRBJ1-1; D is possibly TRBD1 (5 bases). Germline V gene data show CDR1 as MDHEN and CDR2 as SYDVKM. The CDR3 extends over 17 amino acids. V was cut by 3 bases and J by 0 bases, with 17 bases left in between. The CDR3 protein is CASSFPREGFMNTEAFF. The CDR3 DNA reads TGTGCCAGCAGTTTTCCCAGGGAAGGGTTCATGAACACTGAAGCTTTCTTT.